This T cell receptor beta chain was profiled in a study of beta chain features in type 1 diabetes. Study findings and constraints: For type 1 diabetes patients, VDJ junctions showed fewer insertions and more deletions. Any HLA-type effect on TCRB rearrangement remained unresolved here. Moderate but significant shortening of TCRB CDR3s was recorded in all four CD4+ subsets from Type 1 diabetes patients.

Donors contributed one heparinised blood draw apiece, averaging about 116 mL. The entirety of the isolated RNA underwent reverse transcription, so expressed TCRB transcripts were sequenced. Naive, central memory and regulatory T cell samples averaged around 3.3 million reads. Here immunoSEQ multiplex PCR was the method, and the copy in TCRdb shows in-frame clones only, minus some. The table has nearly 350,000 clones, roughly 9% seen once. A remark on this clone: What it recognizes is unknown.

This CDR3 contains 13 residues. V dropped 2 bases and J dropped 7 bases, with 6 bases sitting between them. Per germline, CDR1 ENHRY and CDR2 SYGVKD. The genes are TRBV10-3 and TRBJ1-6, with a tentative D call TRBD1 (6 bases). The sample comprised central memory CD4+ T cells from blood. This receptor was taken from a young man with type 1 diabetes. The DNA for the CDR3 is TGTGCCATCAGTGAGCAGGGGAATTCACCCCTCCACTTT. Its protein is CAISEQGNSPLHF.